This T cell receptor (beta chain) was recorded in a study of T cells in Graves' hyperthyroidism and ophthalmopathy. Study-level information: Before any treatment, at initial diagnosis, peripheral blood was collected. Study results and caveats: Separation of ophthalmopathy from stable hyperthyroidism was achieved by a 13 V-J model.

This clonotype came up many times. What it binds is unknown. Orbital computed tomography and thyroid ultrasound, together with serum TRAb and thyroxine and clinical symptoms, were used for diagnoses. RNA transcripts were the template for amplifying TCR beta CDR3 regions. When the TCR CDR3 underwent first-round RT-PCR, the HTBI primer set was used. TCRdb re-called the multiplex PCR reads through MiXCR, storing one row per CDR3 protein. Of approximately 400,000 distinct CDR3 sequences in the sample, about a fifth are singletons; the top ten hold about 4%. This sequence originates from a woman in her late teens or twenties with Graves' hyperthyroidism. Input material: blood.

CDR3 loop: CASSPGGQSYYGYTF. DNA for the CDR3: TGCGCCAGCAGCCCCGGGGGGCAGTCTTACTATGGCTACACCTTC. The rearrangement links TRBV5-1 to TRBJ1-2; weak D call: TRBD1 (6 bases). Trimming left V 4 bases short and J 3 bases short, with 16 bases between. This CDR3 is built from 15 residues. The germline CDR1 and CDR2 sequences are SGHRS and YFSETQ.